The source of this T cell receptor (beta chain) is a study of identical twins. Study-level results: A lower insertion count was a feature of abundant cord blood beta clonotypes, with no such feature in memory repertoires. Potential partial confounding of zero-insertion analyses by invariant MAIT and iNKT cells was noted. Those out-of-frame alpha sequences shared by twins showed an excess of low generation probability.

Unique molecular identifiers were present on the cDNA, and a universal primer site came from template switching. MiXCR, run by TCRdb on the 5' RACE reads, gives a single entry per CDR3 protein. The sample shows 350,000 to 500,000 distinct CDR3 sequences, less than 20% of them seen only once. The V gene's germline CDR1 is MNHEY and CDR2 SVGEGT. V was clipped by 4 bases and J by 5 bases; unmatched bases: 13. This CDR3 comprises 17 residues. Ten or more counts support this clonotype. Its antigen is undetermined. This receptor was taken from a man between 45 and 60 years old in good health. Sequencing was done on a sample of naive T cells sorted from blood. The V gene is TRBV6-2 or TRBV6-3, the J gene TRBJ2-2; 7 nucleotides align to TRBD1. The CDR3 sequence is CASSSQRQGRWTGELFF. Here the CDR3 DNA reads TGTGCCAGCAGTTCTCAAAGACAGGGAAGATGGACCGGGGAGCTGTTTTTT.